This T cell receptor beta chain originates from a study of metastatic and nonmetastatic thyroid tumors. Turning to the study itself: Thyroid patients, malignant and benign, had repertoires compared across blood and tumor or nodule tissue. The study's findings and limits: When malignant thyroid tumors were compared with benign nodules, TCR beta diversity was reportedly significantly higher in the malignant tumors. This held in both blood and tumor samples.

Original processing notes: Built for papillary thyroid cancer, a distant-metastasis classifier drew on CDR3 differences across clinicopathological groups. From the PCR reads, TCRdb re-called clones with MiXCR. These V and J calls originate from TCRdb's pipeline instead of the authors' own analysis. Among some 22,000 clones listed, more than 20% were seen once. Germline loops: CDR1 MDHEN, CDR2 SYDVKM. This CDR3 is 16 amino acids long. With V trimmed by 4 bases and J by 2 bases, 10 bases remained unmatched. This clone was seen a handful of times. The target antigen is unknown. Before thyroid surgery, none of the patients had received any treatment.

The material sequenced was blood. The TCR originated in a male donor with papillary thyroid cancer or a benign thyroid nodule (not recorded which). Some clones in this sample may be carry-over from other donors' samples. This chain connects TRBV28 to TRBJ2-7, with 8 bases matching TRBD2. The CDR3 loop is CASSSHRTSRTYEQYF. The CDR3 nucleotides read TGTGCCAGCAGTTCCCACCGGACTAGCAGGACCTACGAGCAGTACTTC.